A single sample gave rise to the 25 T cell receptor beta chains below, sequenced in a study of cytomegalovirus exposure and HLA in healthy donors (dated by TCRdb to the late 2010s). The method behind the library was the immunoSEQ multiplex PCR assay. As stored in TCRdb, this immuneACCESS dataset retains in-frame rearrangements with V and J assigned. A fraction of the clones does not appear; measured against another copy, unresolved V genes explain less than half of the discrepancy, and the remainder lacks a known reason. The sample yields almost 65,000 clones; around nine tenths were counted once. The ten largest clones capture approximately 1.5% of the sample. Source material: PBMCs. The receptors derive from a woman between 18 and 30 years old in good health and CMV-seronegative.

The chain recombines TRBV27 with TRBJ1-5; a weak D match, TRBD1 (5 bases). Looked up from germline, CDR1 is MNHEY and CDR2 is SMNVEV (reference sequence). V lost 2 bases and J 7 bases, leaving 12 bases between the germline ends. CDR3 length: 14 residues. The CDR3 nucleotides are TGTGCCAGCAGTTTAACTGGGGGGGAACAGCCCCAGCATTTT. Amino acids: CASSLTGGEQPQHF.

This chain connects TRBV4-2 to TRBJ2-7, with 7 bases lining up with TRBD2. CDR1 is LGHNA, CDR2 YNFKEQ, per germline. The CDR3 extends over 12 amino acids. V lost 4 bases to trimming and J lost 5 bases; unmatched junction nucleotides: 2. The CDR3 is CASSRGGDEQYF. The CDR3 DNA sequence: TGTGCCAGCAGCCGCGGGGGAGACGAGCAGTACTTC.

The chain combines TRBV11-2 with TRBJ2-7; possibly TRBD1 for D (5 bases). The CDR3 contains 15 residues. Germline V gene lookup returns CDR1 SGHAT and CDR2 FQNNGV. The V and J ends lost 0 bases and 2 bases respectively, with 11 bases between them. The CDR3 reads CASSLDPGPTYEQYF. CDR3 sequence (DNA): TGTGCCAGCAGCTTAGACCCAGGGCCAACCTACGAGCAGTACTTC. The whole variable domain, remainder taken from reference TRBV11-2 and TRBJ2-7, is EAGVAQSPRYKIIEKRQSVAFWCNPISGHATLYWYQQILGQGPKLLIQFQNNGVVDDSQLPKDRFSAERLKGVDSTLKIQPAKLEDSAVYLCASSLDPGPTYEQYFGPGTRLTVT.

Only one count was recorded for this clone. The chain carries TRBV28 and TRBJ2-5; TRBD2 aligns across 13 bases. The ends lost 2 bases at V and 2 bases at J; junction bases unmatched: 2. In germline, CDR1 is MDHEN, CDR2 SYDVKM. CDR3 length equals 16 residues. CDR3 nucleotide sequence: TGTGCCAGCAGTTTAGGGACTAGCGGGGCTCAAGAGACCCAGTACTTC. Its protein is CASSLGTSGAQETQYF.

This clone was counted a few times. J is TRBJ1-2 and V is TRBV5-1; 9 bases are shared with TRBD1. V shed 0 bases, J shed 1 base, and the junction held 1 base outside the gene matches. Germline V gene data show CDR1 as SGHRS and CDR2 as YFSETQ. This CDR3 has 15 residues. The CDR3 DNA reads TGCGCCAGCAGCTTGGGGGACAGGGTTAACTATGGCTACACCTTC. It specifies CASSLGDRVNYGYTF.

The chain recombines TRBV7-8 with TRBJ2-7; TRBD2 matches 10 bases. Trimming took 0 bases from V and 4 from J; bases not matched to a gene: 9. Germline assignment: CDR1 SGHVS and CDR2 FQNEAQ. This CDR3 is 17 amino acids long. CDR3 bases: TGTGCCAGCAGCTTAGCTAGCGGGAGGTTCTTAGTGTACGAGCAGTACTTC. Amino acid sequence: CASSLASGRFLVYEQYF.

The gene calls are TRBV2 and TRBJ1-1, with TRBD1 identical over 9 bases. The CDR3 is made up of 14 amino acids. V gave up 11 bases and J gave up 5 bases; unmatched junction bases: 12. Germline-derived CDR1 and CDR2 are SNHLY and FYNNEI. The CDR3 nucleotides read TGTGCCTGCCGGGACAGGGTTGGTGAAACTGAAGCTTTCTTT. Its protein is CACRDRVGETEAFF.

This chain links TRBV4-2 with TRBJ2-7; D is possibly TRBD2 (6 bases). Trimming removed 0 bases at V and 2 bases at J, with 11 bases between. This CDR3 has 15 amino acids. Germline CDR1 LGHNA, CDR2 YNFKEQ. CDR3 DNA sequence: TGTGCCAGCAGCCAAGACTGGGGGGAGGCCTACGAGCAGTACTTC. As protein: CASSQDWGEAYEQYF.

The genes are TRBV7-8 and TRBJ2-7, with 14 bases lining up with TRBD2. V lost 2 bases and J lost 1; bases outside the gene matches: 4. Per germline, CDR1 SGHVS and CDR2 FQNEAQ. The CDR3 extends over 17 amino acids. The CDR3 here is CASSLTRTSGRSYEQYF. CDR3 nucleotides: TGTGCCAGCAGCTTAACCCGGACTAGCGGGAGGTCCTACGAGCAGTACTTC. The full variable domain, in which reference TRBV7-8 and TRBJ2-7 provide the parts outside the CDR3, is GAGVSQSPRYKVAKRGQDVALRCDPISGHVSLFWYQQALGQGPEFLTYFQNEAQLDKSGLPSDRFFAERPEGSVSTLKIQRTQQEDSAVYLCASSLTRTSGRSYEQYFGPGTRLTVT.

The J gene is TRBJ1-3, the V gene TRBV2; D possibly corresponds to TRBD1 (6 bases). V was trimmed by 2 bases and J by 5 bases, leaving 19 bases between them. The CDR3 is 17 residues long. Germline V gene data show CDR1 as SNHLY and CDR2 as FYNNEI. CDR3 DNA: TGTGCCAGCAGTGAAAGTCCGGGGCAGGGGACCAGAAACACCATATATTTT. Its protein product is CASSESPGQGTRNTIYF.

The gene calls are TRBV11-3 and TRBJ2-5; possibly TRBD1 for D (5 bases). The CDR3 spans 13 residues. Germline CDR1 reads SGHNT; CDR2 reads YENEEA. Trimming stripped 1 base from V and 6 bases from J, with 9 bases between. The CDR3 spells CASSLGGAQTQYF. In DNA form, the CDR3 reads TGTGCCAGCAGCTTAGGTGGGGCTCAGACCCAGTACTTC.

The J gene is TRBJ2-3, the V gene TRBV7-3; 7 bases fit TRBD2. The J segment lost 0 bases and the V segment lost 3 bases, leaving 6 bases of the junction unmatched. Germline lookup yields CDR1 SGHTA and CDR2 FQGTGA. CDR3 length: 16 residues. The CDR3 bases are TGTGCCAGCAGCTTCGGACCTAGCGGTAGCACAGATACGCAGTATTTT. This encodes CASSFGPSGSTDTQYF.

The table lists this clone with a count of one. This chain links TRBV6-6 with TRBJ1-3; possibly TRBD1 for D (6 bases). Germline values: CDR1 MNHNY, CDR2 SVGAGI (reference sequence). This CDR3 has 14 amino acids. V shed 6 bases and J shed 1 base, with 10 bases lying between them. CDR3 DNA sequence: TGTGCCAGCAGGGAAACAGGGTCTGGAAACACCATATATTTT. Protein product: CASRETGSGNTIYF.

The genes are TRBV19 and TRBJ1-2, with a possible D match to TRBD1 (5 bases). Trimming pared 4 bases from V and 8 bases from J, leaving 8 bases between. CDR1 is LNHDA and CDR2 is SQIVND in the germline V gene (reference sequence). This CDR3 region has 11 residues. The CDR3 bases are TGTGCCAGTAGTAAAAACAGGGGCTACACCTTC. It is translated as CASSKNRGYTF.

The DNA for the CDR3 is TGTGCCAGCAGCTTTGGACTAGCGGGATCAGATACGCAGTATTTT. This codes for CASSFGLAGSDTQYF. This chain uses TRBV5-4 with TRBJ2-3; TRBD2 matches 12 bases. The V and J ends lost 2 bases and 4 bases, in that order; junction bases with no gene match: 2. The germline gives CDR1 SGHNT, CDR2 YYREEE (reference sequence). The CDR3 runs 15 residues.

The chain has TRBV5-4 and TRBJ2-2; 12 bases match TRBD2. CDR1 is SGHNT, CDR2 YYREEE, per germline (reference sequence). The ends lost 0 bases at V and 3 bases at J; junction bases unmatched: 12. The CDR3 runs to 20 residues. The CDR3 spells CASSLVGLAGGPSDTGELFF. The CDR3 DNA sequence: TGTGCCAGCAGCTTGGTGGGGCTAGCGGGAGGGCCCTCGGACACCGGGGAGCTGTTTTTT.

The CDR3 DNA follows: TGTGCCAGCAGTGCCCGACAGGGGCCCTACGAGCAGTACTTC. Amino acid sequence: CASSARQGPYEQYF. This chain uses TRBV6-1 with TRBJ2-7, with 8 bases identical to TRBD1. V was clipped by 4 bases and J by 2 bases; unmatched bases: 4. The CDR3 length is 14 residues. Germline loops: CDR1 MNHNS, CDR2 SASEGT.

V and J are TRBV28 and TRBJ1-2, with D maybe TRBD1 (6 bases). Germline V gene sequence: CDR1 MDHEN, CDR2 SYDVKM. This CDR3 has 14 residues. V dropped 6 bases and J dropped 2 bases, with 13 bases sitting between them. The CDR3 coding sequence is TGTGCCAGCAGATTGACAGGTTTGAACTATGGCTACACCTTC. Encoded protein: CASRLTGLNYGYTF.

V and J are TRBV5-1 and TRBJ1-4; TRBD1 matches at 10 bases. This CDR3 is 16 amino acids long. Trimming took 3 bases from V and 8 from J; bases not matched to a gene: 10. The germline gives CDR1 SGHRS, CDR2 YFSETQ. CDR3 in amino acids: CASSSGDRGHGEKLFF. The CDR3 nucleotides read TGCGCCAGCAGCTCCGGCGACAGGGGGCACGGGGAAAAACTGTTTTTT.

The rearrangement uses TRBV9 and TRBJ2-3; D call uncertain. Per germline, CDR1 SGDLS and CDR2 YYNGEE. The CDR3 sequence is 13 residues long. V was shortened by 5 bases and J by 5 bases, with 12 bases between the two germline ends. The CDR3 nucleotides are TGTGCCAGCAGTGCGGAATTGGGAGATACGCAGTATTTT. This encodes CASSAELGDTQYF.

The chain carries TRBV29-1 and TRBJ2-2; tentatively, D is TRBD1 (5 bases). V was clipped by 3 bases and J by 3 bases, with 5 bases between them. Looked up from germline, CDR1 is SQVTM and CDR2 is ANQGSEA. The CDR3 contains 12 residues. The CDR3 coding sequence is TGCAGCGTTGACAGGGACACCGGGGAGCTGTTTTTT. Protein: CSVDRDTGELFF.

This sequence joins TRBV10-2 and TRBJ2-5; a possible D gene is TRBD1 (5 bases). Trimming removed 2 bases at V and 4 bases at J, with 8 bases between. This CDR3 region has 13 residues. Germline CDR1 reads WSHSY; CDR2 reads SAAADI. This CDR3 reads CASSEVQAETQYF. In DNA, the CDR3 is TGCGCCAGCAGTGAGGTACAGGCAGAGACCCAGTACTTC.

The CDR3 nucleotides are TGTGCCAGCAGCTTATATGACAGGGTGGGCACTGAAGCTTTCTTT. It specifies CASSLYDRVGTEAFF. The chain carries TRBV13 and TRBJ1-1; 7 bases are shared with TRBD1. The germline gives CDR1 PRHDT, CDR2 FYEKMQ (reference sequence). CDR3 size: 15 residues. V lost 2 bases, J lost 4 bases, and 7 bases stayed unmatched.

The chain joins TRBV5-8 to TRBJ1-6, with 8 bases lining up with TRBD1. The length of the CDR3 is 14 residues. Germline values: CDR1 SGHTS, CDR2 YDEGEE. The J segment lost 5 bases and the V segment lost 8 bases, leaving 6 bases of the junction unmatched. This chain's CDR3 is CARGTGPHNSPLHF. Here the CDR3 DNA reads TGTGCCAGGGGGACAGGACCCCATAATTCACCCCTCCACTTT. Drawing the rest from reference TRBV5-8 and TRBJ1-6, the complete variable domain is EAGVTQSPTHLIKTRGQQATLRCSPISGHTSVYWYQQALGLGLQFLLWYDEGEERNRGNFPPRFSGRQFPNYSSELNVNALELEDSALYLCARGTGPHNSPLHFGNGTRLTVT.

J is TRBJ2-2 and V is TRBV29-1; possibly TRBD2 for D (5 bases). V lost 4 bases to trimming and J lost 5 bases, with 11 bases between them. This CDR3 contains 13 residues. From germline, CDR1 is SQVTM and CDR2 ANQGSEA. The chain's CDR3 is CSVGGAPTGELFF. Written as DNA, the CDR3 is TGCAGCGTTGGGGGAGCTCCGACCGGGGAGCTGTTTTTT.